A single sample gave rise to the 21 T cell receptor beta chains below, sequenced in a study of regulatory T cells in long-lasting Graves disease. Building of the TCR beta libraries involved iRepertoire HTBI primers and Arm-PCR of CDR3 regions. TCRdb processed the multiplex PCR reads anew with MiXCR; each CDR3 protein has one entry. The sample has about 520,000 distinct CDR3 sequences, around 12% seen once. Documented time point: newly diagnosed GD, antithyroid drugs for less than 3 months. The TCR library used RNA extracted from PBMCs. Separately, the same data were catalogued under a study of T cells in Graves' hyperthyroidism and ophthalmopathy.

The source material was peripheral blood mononuclear cells (PBMCs), sampled at new diagnosis, from a patient treated with antithyroid drugs. Receptors originate from a woman between 25 and 40 years old with Graves disease.

Only a few counts were recorded for this clonotype. The chain links TRBV25-1 to TRBJ2-5; a possible D gene is TRBD1 (5 bases). Germline-derived CDR1 and CDR2 are MGHDK and SYGVNS. V was pared by 6 bases and J by 0 bases, with 8 bases between. This CDR3 comprises 13 residues. The CDR3 region has the DNA TGTGCCAGCAGATTACAGGACCAAGAGACCCAGTACTTC. Encoded protein: CASRLQDQETQYF.

This clonotype has at least ten counts. The chain is built from TRBV15 and TRBJ2-3; D is uncertain. The CDR3 runs to 15 residues. Germline V gene sequence: CDR1 LNHNV, CDR2 YYDKDF (reference sequence). Trimming removed 6 bases at V and 0 bases at J, with 13 bases between. In nucleotides, the CDR3 is TGTGCCACCAGTATACTCGCTTCTAGCACAGATACGCAGTATTTT. Encoded protein: CATSILASSTDTQYF.

This clonotype was seen many times. The chain couples TRBV20-1 to TRBJ1-6; 9 bases agree with TRBD1. V lost 4 bases to trimming and J lost 10 bases; unmatched junction nucleotides: 11. Germline-derived CDR1 and CDR2 are DFQATT and SNEGSKA (reference sequence). The length of the CDR3 is 15 residues. CDR3 region: CSAISGTGFLSPLHF. For the CDR3, the DNA is TGCAGTGCTATTTCCGGGACAGGGTTTTTGTCACCCCTCCACTTT.

The sample holds a few counts of this clonotype. V and J are TRBV6-2 or TRBV6-3 and TRBJ2-7; TRBD1 aligns across 9 bases. V trimming: 6 bases; J trimming: 7 bases; junction bases outside the gene matches: 13. This CDR3 has 15 residues. Germline assignment: CDR1 MNHEY and CDR2 SVGEGT. The CDR3 protein is CASRRQDRGFIEQYF. The CDR3 DNA sequence: TGTGCCAGCAGGCGCCAGGACAGGGGTTTTATTGAGCAGTACTTC.

In its sample, this clonotype was seen a few times. The V gene is TRBV7-9, the J gene TRBJ2-7; D unclear. Trimming pared 5 bases from V and 6 bases from J, leaving 14 bases between. In germline, CDR1 is SEHNR, CDR2 FQNEAQ (reference sequence). CDR3 size: 13 residues. The CDR3 DNA reads as TGTGCCAGCAGCCGACCCCCGACGGGCGAGCAGTACTTC. Amino acid sequence: CASSRPPTGEQYF.

Comment on this clonotype: This sequence may be a read error, since a much larger clone differs from it by one base. The chain uses TRBV3-1 and TRBJ2-1, with TRBD2 matching over 9 bases. The end of the DNA is better explained by TRBJ2-7, so the J call may be wrong. This CDR3 is built from 16 residues. The germline gives CDR1 LGHDT, CDR2 YNNKEL (reference sequence). CDR3 DNA: TGTGCCAGCAGACCAACAGCGGGGGGCTCCTACAATGAGCAGTACTTC. Residues: CASRPTAGGSYNEQYF.

This clonotype has a handful of counts. This sequence joins TRBV28 and TRBJ1-1; D is unresolved. CDR3 length equals 12 residues. The V gene lost 3 bases and the J gene lost 10 bases, with 12 bases spanning the gap. Germline values: CDR1 MDHEN, CDR2 SYDVKM. The chain's CDR3 is CASSLRGIRAFF. In DNA form, the CDR3 reads TGTGCCAGCAGTTTGAGAGGGATACGAGCTTTCTTT.

Comment on this clonotype: A read error may produce the germline difference seen at one junction end. The CDR3 coding sequence is TGTGCCAGCAGTTTCTCAGCGGGAAGCTCCCACAATGAGCAGTTCTTC. This gives the protein CASSFSAGSSHNEQFF. The rearrangement joins TRBV12-3 or TRBV12-4 to TRBJ2-1, with 7 positions matching TRBD2. This CDR3 is built from 16 residues.

V usage is TRBV7-2 and J usage is TRBJ1-6; D call uncertain. V dropped 1 base and J dropped 9 bases, with 13 bases sitting between them. The germline V gene encodes CDR1 SGHTA and CDR2 FQGNSA. The CDR3 contains 15 residues. CDR3 residues: CASSLVLRVGSPLHF. The CDR3 DNA is TGTGCCAGCAGCTTAGTTCTCCGGGTTGGTTCACCCCTCCACTTT.

This clonotype was seen a handful of times. The V and J genes are TRBV6-5 and TRBJ2-1, with D possibly TRBD2 on 6 matching bases. Trimming took 4 bases from V and 8 from J, leaving 18 bases between them. Per the germline V gene, CDR1 is MNHEY and CDR2 is SVGAGI. The CDR3 runs to 15 residues. This CDR3 is CASSLGVGLGYEQFF. The CDR3 bases are TGTGCCAGCAGTTTGGGGGTGGGACTGGGCTATGAGCAGTTCTTC.

The sample holds many counts of this clonotype. The rearrangement links TRBV10-3 to TRBJ1-2, with a weak D call TRBD1 (6 bases). Germline V CDR1 and CDR2: ENHRY, SYGVKD. V was cut by 7 bases and J by 8 bases, with 20 bases left in between. The CDR3 has 14 amino acids. The CDR3 sequence is CAITDRQALGGYTF. Here the CDR3 DNA reads TGTGCCATCACCGACAGACAGGCCCTCGGCGGCTACACCTTC.

The chain is built from TRBV14 and TRBJ2-3; D is uncertain. V was pared by 1 base and J by 0 bases, with 26 bases between. Germline CDR1 reads SGHDN; CDR2 reads FVKESK. The CDR3 covers 21 residues. As DNA, the CDR3 is TGTGCCAGCAGCCAAGCGAACGGTCCGCAACTCACTCTATCTAGCACAGATACGCAGTATTTT. Encoded protein: CASSQANGPQLTLSSTDTQYF.

This sequence joins TRBV11-2 and TRBJ2-5; D perhaps matches TRBD1 (5 bases). Per the germline V gene, CDR1 is SGHAT and CDR2 is FQNNGV. The CDR3 length is 17 residues. Trimming pared 2 bases from V and 0 bases from J, leaving 16 bases between. The CDR3 nucleotides are TGTGCCAGCAGCTTACTCCGAGGACAAGGAAACCAAGAGACCCAGTACTTC. This gives the protein CASSLLRGQGNQETQYF.

V and J are TRBV27 and TRBJ1-5; D unclear. V was pared by 9 bases and J by 3 bases, with 18 bases between. The CDR3 consists of 15 residues. The germline V gene encodes CDR1 MNHEY and CDR2 SMNVEV (reference sequence). The CDR3 loop is CARPPGVHFNQPQHF. CDR3 coding DNA: TGTGCCAGACCCCCCGGGGTGCATTTCAATCAGCCCCAGCATTTT.

This clonotype was seen many times. The chain links TRBV15 to TRBJ2-7, with 8 bases aligning to TRBD1. Trimming removed 4 bases from V and 3 bases from J; junction bases left unmatched: 11. Looked up from germline, CDR1 is LNHNV and CDR2 is YYDKDF (reference sequence). The CDR3 contains 16 residues. CDR3 nucleotides: TGTGCCACCAGCAAAACCAGGACAGGGTACCTCTACGAGCAGTACTTC. Its translation is CATSKTRTGYLYEQYF.

This clonotype was detected ten times or more. This sequence joins TRBV18 and TRBJ2-4; 9 bases are a match to TRBD2. Germline V gene sequence: CDR1 KGHSH, CDR2 LQKENI. The junction had 0 bases not matched to a gene; V was cut back by 2 bases and J by 4 bases. The CDR3 has 14 residues. The CDR3: CASSPTSGKNIQYF. CDR3 nucleotide sequence: TGTGCCAGCTCACCAACTAGCGGGAAAAACATTCAGTACTTC. Complete variable domain (other parts from reference TRBV18 and TRBJ2-4): NAGVMQNPRHLVRRRGQEARLRCSPMKGHSHVYWYRQLPEEGLKFMVYLQKENIIDESGMPKERFSAEFPKEGPSILRIQQVVRGDSAAYFCASSPTSGKNIQYFGAGTRLSVL.

V gene TRBV5-6 combines with J gene TRBJ2-1; D may be TRBD2 (6 bases). Trimming left V 1 base short and J 0 bases short, with 20 bases between. CDR3 length equals 19 residues. Germline V lookup: CDR1 SGHDT, CDR2 YYEEEE. CDR3 loop: CASSLTILARTPSYNEQFF. The CDR3 DNA sequence: TGTGCCAGCAGCTTGACCATACTAGCTCGAACCCCCTCCTACAATGAGCAGTTCTTC.

This clonotype has only a few counts. CDR3 nucleotide sequence: TGTGCCAGCAATATAGCGGGAGGTCCCTACAATGAGCAGTTCTTC. Protein sequence: CASNIAGGPYNEQFF. This chain joins TRBV6-2 or TRBV6-3 and TRBJ2-1; 10 bases are shared with TRBD2. The CDR3 has 15 residues. In germline, CDR1 is MNHEY, CDR2 SVGEGT. V was clipped by 7 bases and J by 2 bases; unmatched bases: 5.

There are a few counts of this clonotype. V gene TRBV18 combines with J gene TRBJ2-7, with TRBD2 matching over 8 bases. The J segment lost 3 bases and the V segment lost 2 bases, leaving 6 bases of the junction unmatched. CDR1 and CDR2 from the germline V gene are KGHSH and LQKENI. This CDR3 contains 15 residues. In DNA form, the CDR3 reads TGTGCCAGCTCACCATCACTAGCGGCCCGCTACGAGCAGTACTTC. Its translation is CASSPSLAARYEQYF.

This clonotype has at least ten counts. This CDR3 is CASSPRDSGLEETQYF. For the CDR3, the DNA is TGTGCCAGCAGTCCCCGGGACAGTGGTTTGGAAGAGACCCAGTACTTC. The gene calls are TRBV11-3 and TRBJ2-5, with TRBD1 matching over 7 bases. This CDR3 contains 16 residues. The V segment lost 6 bases and the J segment 3 bases; nucleotides outside the gene matches: 13. CDR1 is SGHNT and CDR2 is YENEEA in the germline V gene.

There are many counts of this clonotype. This rearrangement joins TRBV11-3 to TRBJ2-1, with 8 nucleotides matching TRBD2. V was clipped by 2 bases and J by 12 bases; unmatched bases: 15. The CDR3 consists of 16 residues. Germline lookup yields CDR1 SGHNT and CDR2 YENEEA. CDR3 amino acids: CASSLSNSLSGSPQFF. CDR3 bases: TGTGCCAGCAGCTTATCCAACAGTTTGAGCGGGAGTCCGCAGTTCTTC.